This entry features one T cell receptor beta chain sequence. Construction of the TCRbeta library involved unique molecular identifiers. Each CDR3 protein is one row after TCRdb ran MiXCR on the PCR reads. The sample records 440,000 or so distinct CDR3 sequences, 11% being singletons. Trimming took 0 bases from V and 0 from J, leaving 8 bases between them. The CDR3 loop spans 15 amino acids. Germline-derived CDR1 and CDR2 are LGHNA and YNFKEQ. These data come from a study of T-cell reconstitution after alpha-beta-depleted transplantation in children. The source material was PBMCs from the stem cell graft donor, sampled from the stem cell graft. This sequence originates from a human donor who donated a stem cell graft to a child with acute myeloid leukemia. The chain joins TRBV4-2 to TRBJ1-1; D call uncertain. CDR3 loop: CASSQEWHMNTEAFF. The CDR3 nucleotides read TGTGCCAGCAGCCAAGAATGGCACATGAACACTGAAGCTTTCTTT.